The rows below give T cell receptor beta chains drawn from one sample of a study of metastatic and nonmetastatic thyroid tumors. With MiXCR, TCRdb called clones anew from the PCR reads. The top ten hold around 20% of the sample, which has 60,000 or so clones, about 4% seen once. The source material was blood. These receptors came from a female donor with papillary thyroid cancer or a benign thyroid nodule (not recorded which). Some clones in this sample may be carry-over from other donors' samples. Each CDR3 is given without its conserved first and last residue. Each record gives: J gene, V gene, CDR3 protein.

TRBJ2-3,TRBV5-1,ASSLEGTTGTDTQY
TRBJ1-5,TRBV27,ASNRDGSNQPQH
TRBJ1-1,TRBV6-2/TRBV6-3,ASSRQVTEAF
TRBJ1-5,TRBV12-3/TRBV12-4,ASNLMSGVNQPQH
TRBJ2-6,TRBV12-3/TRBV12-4,ASTGTIGSGANVLT
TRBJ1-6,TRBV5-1,ASRNWDGDNSPLH
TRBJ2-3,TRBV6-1,ASRDGTIGTTDTQC
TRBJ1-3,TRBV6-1,ASGPGSTAESGNTIY
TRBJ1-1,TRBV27,ASSLTVNTEAF
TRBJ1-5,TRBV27,ASSHQETKPISNQPQH
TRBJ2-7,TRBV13,ASKRGLERGEQY
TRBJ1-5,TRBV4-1,ASSLNRGQPQH